Below are 15 T cell receptor beta chains sequenced from a single sample in a study of T cell repertoires in cytomegalovirus infection. TCRdb reprocessed the reads with MiXCR, giving one entry per CDR3 protein. The table includes approximately 1,000,000 distinct CDR3 sequences, approximately 33% detected once. These receptors' targets are unknown. This material consisted of cultured CD8+ T cells from PBMCs, taken from culture after CMV antigen stimulation. Receptors were obtained from a human donor in good health (CMV status not recorded). Some clones in this sample may be carry-over from other donors' samples.

The chain combines TRBV6-6 with TRBJ2-6; D ambiguous. The V end was cut by 0 bases, the J end by 4 bases, with 4 bases between. The V gene's germline CDR1 is MNHNY and CDR2 SVGAGI (reference sequence). This CDR3 comprises 14 residues. CDR3 nucleotides: TGTGCCAGCAGTTACTCGCACGGGGCCAACGTCCTGACTTTC. Translated: CASSYSHGANVLTF.

The gene calls are TRBV6-1 and TRBJ2-3, with 9 positions matching TRBD2. Germline V CDR1 and CDR2: MNHNS, SASEGT. Unmatched junction bases numbered 4, after V lost 3 bases and J lost 3 bases. The length of the CDR3 is 15 residues. The CDR3 is CASSEAGGKTDTQYF. The CDR3 DNA sequence: TGTGCCAGCAGTGAGGCGGGGGGGAAAACAGATACGCAGTATTTT.

The V and J genes are TRBV6-4 and TRBJ1-1; D unresolved. The CDR3 runs to 13 residues. Germline loops: CDR1 MRHNA, CDR2 SNTAGT. Trimming removed 4 bases at V and 4 bases at J, with 10 bases between. As DNA, the CDR3 is TGTGCCAGCAGTGCCCATGGGATCACTGAAGCTTTCTTT. This gives the protein CASSAHGITEAFF.

V gene TRBV10-2 combines with J gene TRBJ1-5; weak D call: TRBD1 (5 bases). The CDR3 has 14 residues. From germline, CDR1 is WSHSY and CDR2 SAAADI. V gave up 3 bases and J gave up 4 bases, with 10 bases separating them. CDR3 sequence: CASSDDRVNQPQHF. The CDR3 DNA reads as TGCGCCAGCAGTGATGACAGAGTAAATCAGCCCCAGCATTTT.

This clonotype was seen only a few times. This chain joins TRBV7-9 and TRBJ1-2; D gene uncertain. The germline CDR1 and CDR2 sequences are SEHNR and FQNEAQ (reference sequence). Trimming removed 7 bases at V and 4 bases at J, with 22 bases between. The CDR3 is 16 residues long. CDR3 loop: CASTRPREAVIYGYTF. The CDR3 bases are TGTGCCAGCACCAGGCCAAGGGAGGCAGTAATCTATGGCTACACCTTC.

Notes on this clonotype: A read error may be the cause here, since a much bigger clone is one base away. The chain couples TRBV7-9 to TRBJ2-7, with D possibly being TRBD1 (5 bases). This CDR3 contains 13 residues. Germline V gene data show CDR1 as SEHNR and CDR2 as FQNEAQ (reference sequence). CDR3 protein: CACSLRGTYEQYF. CDR3 nucleotide sequence: TGTGCCTGCAGCTTAAGGGGTACCTACGAGCAGTACTTC.

This clonotype was seen a handful of times. This CDR3 reads CASALGGGQFF. In nucleotides, the CDR3 is TGTGCCAGCGCCCTAGGGGGGGGGCAGTTCTTC. The rearrangement uses TRBV7-8 and TRBJ2-1; possibly TRBD2 for D (7 bases). This CDR3 has 11 residues. The ends were cut back, 8 bases at V and 12 bases at J, with 14 bases in the middle. The germline V gene encodes CDR1 SGHVS and CDR2 FQNEAQ.

The rearrangement joins TRBV5-8 to TRBJ1-1; D call uncertain. Trimming removed 7 bases at V and 5 bases at J, with 12 bases between. Looked up from germline, CDR1 is SGHTS and CDR2 is YDEGEE. CDR3 length equals 12 residues. CDR3 sequence: CASRPVLTEAFF. In DNA form, the CDR3 reads TGTGCCAGCCGCCCCGTATTAACTGAAGCTTTCTTT.

This clonotype was seen a few times. The V gene is TRBV19, the J gene TRBJ1-5; D unclear. The CDR3 has 13 amino acids. V was shortened by 3 bases and J by 4 bases, with 7 bases between the two germline ends. Germline V lookup: CDR1 LNHDA, CDR2 SQIVND (reference sequence). This CDR3 reads CASSMSLNQPQHF. The DNA of the CDR3 is TGTGCCAGTAGTATGTCCCTTAATCAGCCCCAGCATTTT.

This chain connects TRBV4-1 to TRBJ2-3, with D maybe TRBD2 (6 bases). The CDR3 is 17 residues long. Germline V gene sequence: CDR1 MGHRA, CDR2 YSYEKL. V dropped 0 bases and J dropped 6 bases, with 19 bases sitting between them. The CDR3 nucleotides read TGCGCCAGCAGCCAAGATGGTCCAGCGGGCGGTTCGGATACGCAGTATTTT. Translated: CASSQDGPAGGSDTQYF.

This clonotype was counted a few times. The chain uses TRBV12-3 or TRBV12-4 and TRBJ1-4; D gene uncertain. Trimming took 6 bases from V and 5 from J, leaving 4 bases between them. The length of the CDR3 is 11 residues. The CDR3 nucleotides are TGTGCCAGCAGGGCAAATGAAAAACTGTTTTTT. This encodes CASRANEKLFF.

The chain has TRBV20-1 and TRBJ2-7; D ambiguous. Per the germline V gene, CDR1 is DFQATT and CDR2 is SNEGSKA (reference sequence). The CDR3 has 13 amino acids. V shed 2 bases and J shed 6 bases, with 14 bases lying between them. CDR3 protein: CSARLGPPSEQYF. CDR3 nucleotide sequence: TGCAGTGCTAGATTAGGACCCCCCAGCGAGCAGTACTTC.

As to this clonotype: A much larger clone differs by one base, so this may be a read error. V usage is TRBV7-2 and J usage is TRBJ2-5, with 7 positions matching TRBD2. Germline CDR1 reads SGHTA; CDR2 reads FQGNSA. V dropped 5 bases and J dropped 4; count of bases not matched to a gene: 13. The CDR3 consists of 16 residues. The CDR3 loop is CASSTPGGQPVETQYF. DNA for the CDR3: TGTGCCAGCAGCACCCCGGGAGGCCAACCGGTAGAGACCCAGTACTTC.

On this clonotype itself: This may be a read error: a much more frequent sequence differs by one nucleotide. The chain combines TRBV7-8 with TRBJ2-1; no clear D. CDR1 is SGHVS, CDR2 FQNEAQ, per germline. The V gene lost 1 base and the J gene lost 6 bases, with 7 bases spanning the gap. The CDR3 runs to 13 residues. The CDR3 region is CASSLVVSNEQFF. In DNA, the CDR3 is TGTGCCAGCAGCTTAGTTGTCTCCAATGAGCAGTTCTTC.

In its sample, this clonotype was seen a few times. The gene calls are TRBV15 and TRBJ2-1; 7 bases agree with TRBD1. Trimming cost V 6 bases and J 0 bases; bases outside gene matches: 8. Germline CDR1 is LNHNV and CDR2 is YYDKDF (reference sequence). This CDR3 spans 16 amino acids. The CDR3 loop is CATRSQGVGSYNEQFF. The CDR3 DNA follows: TGTGCCACCAGGTCCCAGGGGGTGGGCTCCTACAATGAGCAGTTCTTC.